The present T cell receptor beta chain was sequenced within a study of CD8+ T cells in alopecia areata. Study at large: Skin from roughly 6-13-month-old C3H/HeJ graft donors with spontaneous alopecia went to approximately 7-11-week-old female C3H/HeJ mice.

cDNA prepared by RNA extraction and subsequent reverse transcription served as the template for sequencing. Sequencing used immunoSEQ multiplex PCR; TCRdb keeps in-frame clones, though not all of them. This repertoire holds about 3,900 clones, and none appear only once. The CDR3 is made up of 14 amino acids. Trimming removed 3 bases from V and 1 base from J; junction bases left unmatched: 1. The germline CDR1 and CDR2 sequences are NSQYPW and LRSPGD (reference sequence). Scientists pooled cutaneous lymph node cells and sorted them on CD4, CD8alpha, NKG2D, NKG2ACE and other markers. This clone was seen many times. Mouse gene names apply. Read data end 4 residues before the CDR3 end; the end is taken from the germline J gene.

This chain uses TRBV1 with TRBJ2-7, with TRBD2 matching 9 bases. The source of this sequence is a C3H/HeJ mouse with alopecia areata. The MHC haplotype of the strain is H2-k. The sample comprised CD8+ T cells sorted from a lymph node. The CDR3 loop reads CTCSADWGSYEQYF. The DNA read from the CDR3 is TGCACCTGCAGTGCCGACTGGGGGTCCTAT.